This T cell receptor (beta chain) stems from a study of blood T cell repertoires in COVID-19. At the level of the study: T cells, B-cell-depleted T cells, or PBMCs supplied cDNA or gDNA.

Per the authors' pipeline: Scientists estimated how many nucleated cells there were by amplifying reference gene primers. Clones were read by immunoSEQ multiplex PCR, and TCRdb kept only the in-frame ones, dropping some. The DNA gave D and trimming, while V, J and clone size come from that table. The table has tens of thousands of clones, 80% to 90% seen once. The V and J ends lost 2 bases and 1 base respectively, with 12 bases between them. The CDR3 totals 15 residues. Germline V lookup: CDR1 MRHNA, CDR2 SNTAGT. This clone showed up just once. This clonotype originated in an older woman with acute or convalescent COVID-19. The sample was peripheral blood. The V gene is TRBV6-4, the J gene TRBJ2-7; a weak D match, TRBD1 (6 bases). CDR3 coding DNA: TGTGCCAGCAGTGACCGGACAGCGGCTTCCTACGAGCAGTACTTC. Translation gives CASSDRTAASYEQYF.